The 13 T cell receptor beta chains presented below share a single source sample, sequenced in a study of T cells in Graves' hyperthyroidism and ophthalmopathy. RNA transcripts were the template for amplifying TCR beta CDR3 regions. The primer set for the first-round RT-PCR of the TCR CDR3 was HTBI. TCRdb fed the multiplex PCR reads into MiXCR, producing one record per CDR3 protein. The top ten clones hold roughly 26% of a sample with 93,000 or so distinct CDR3 sequences, 47% of them seen once. Sequenced material: blood. Receptors were obtained from a man between 40 and 49 years old with Graves' hyperthyroidism.

V usage is TRBV7-6 and J usage is TRBJ1-5; the match to TRBD1 covers 10 bases. This CDR3 is 15 amino acids long. The germline gives CDR1 SGHVS, CDR2 FNYEAQ. J lost 11 bases, V lost 6 bases, and 13 bases had no gene match. DNA of the CDR3: TGTGCCAGCAGTCTCACGGGACAGGGGATCAAGACCCAGCATTTT. Its translation is CASSLTGQGIKTQHF. Full variable domain (rest looked up from reference TRBV7-6 and TRBJ1-5): GAGVSQSPRYKVTKRGQDVALRCDPISGHVSLYWYRQALGQGPEFLTYFNYEAQQDKSGLPNDRFSAERPEGSISTLTIQRTEQRDSAMYRCASSLTGQGIKTQHFGDGTRLSIL.

This clonotype was picked up many times. This chain links TRBV5-8 with TRBJ1-1, with D perhaps matching TRBD1 (6 bases). The length of the CDR3 is 13 residues. The V end lost 0 bases, the J end lost 11 bases, and 14 bases lay between the germline ends. The germline gives CDR1 SGHTS, CDR2 YDEGEE. The CDR3: CASSLAGAEKAFF. In nucleotides, the CDR3 is TGTGCCAGCAGCTTGGCAGGGGCTGAAAAGGCTTTCTTT.

This rearrangement joins TRBV15 to TRBJ2-1; D uncertain. Germline V gene lookup returns CDR1 LNHNV and CDR2 YYDKDF (reference sequence). CDR3 length: 14 amino acids. V was clipped by 1 base and J by 6 bases, with 10 bases between them. CDR3 nucleotide sequence: TGTGCCACCAGCAGAGCCAAAGGTTCCAATGAGCAGTTCTTC. Protein product: CATSRAKGSNEQFF.

About this clonotype itself: Mismatch with germline at one junction end may stem from a read error. The genes are TRBV19 and TRBJ1-1; D is unclear. The CDR3 is 12 residues long. In germline, CDR1 is LNHDA, CDR2 SQIVND (reference sequence). CDR3 sequence: CANELLNTEASF. The CDR3 DNA reads TGTGCCAACGAGTTATTGAACACTGAAGCTTCCTTT.

On this clonotype itself: Mismatch with germline at one junction end may stem from a read error. This sequence joins TRBV7-8 and TRBJ2-1, with D possibly matching TRBD2 (5 bases). The CDR3 has 16 residues. Germline values: CDR1 SGHVS, CDR2 FQNEAQ. CDR3 region: CASSLPYSRGYNKQFF. In DNA form, the CDR3 reads TGTGCCAGCAGCTTACCCTACTCCCGGGGATACAATAAGCAGTTCTTC.

In its sample, this clonotype was seen many times. The genes are TRBV20-1 and TRBJ2-2, with 10 nucleotides matching TRBD1. V shed 2 bases, J shed 4 bases, and the junction held 4 bases outside the gene matches. This CDR3 is built from 15 residues. Germline V CDR1 and CDR2: DFQATT, SNEGSKA (reference sequence). CDR3: CSARRQGAGTGELFF. The DNA for the CDR3 is TGCAGTGCTAGACGACAGGGGGCGGGCACCGGGGAGCTGTTTTTT.

This clonotype occurred many times. The gene calls are TRBV5-1 and TRBJ1-1; D is uncertain. The CDR3 totals 13 residues. Trimming pared 1 base from V and 1 base from J, leaving 5 bases between. Germline V gene lookup returns CDR1 SGHRS and CDR2 YFSETQ. DNA of the CDR3: TGCGCCAGCAGCTTGACCACGAACACTGAAGCTTTCTTT. Translating gives CASSLTTNTEAFF.

This clonotype appeared many times. The chain recombines TRBV2 with TRBJ1-5; 7 bases align to TRBD1. This CDR3 contains 14 residues. In germline, CDR1 is SNHLY, CDR2 FYNNEI. Trimming at V came to 7 bases and at J to 5 bases, leaving 8 bases not matched to a gene. CDR3 bases: TGTGCCAGCAATCAACAGGGGCGGGATCAGCCCCAGCATTTT. This encodes CASNQQGRDQPQHF.

The chain uses TRBV7-8 and TRBJ1-1; D ambiguous. Looked up from germline, CDR1 is SGHVS and CDR2 is FQNEAQ. This CDR3 spans 12 amino acids. The V end was cut by 3 bases, the J end by 5 bases, with 7 bases between. The CDR3 region is CASSFSGTEAFF. The CDR3 coding sequence is TGTGCCAGCAGCTTTAGCGGGACTGAAGCTTTCTTT.

Remarks on this clonotype: A single base separates this from a much larger clone, so it may be a read error. The chain recombines TRBV4-3 with TRBJ2-3, with D perhaps TRBD2 (5 bases). The germline V gene has CDR1 LGHNA and CDR2 YSLEER. This CDR3 comprises 14 residues. CDR3 nucleotide sequence: TGCGTCAGCAGCCAGGACTCTAGGGCAGATACGCAGTATTTT. Its protein is CVSSQDSRADTQYF.

Concerning this clonotype itself: Compared with germline, one end of the junction differs, possibly owing to a read error. This sequence joins TRBV7-9 and TRBJ2-1; D gene uncertain. The length of the CDR3 is 12 residues. The germline V gene encodes CDR1 SEHNR and CDR2 FQNEAQ (reference sequence). CDR3 amino acids: CASNTLTLVQFF. The CDR3 coding sequence is TGCGCCAGCAACACACTGACACTGGTGCAGTTCTTC.

Comments on this clonotype: This may come from a read error, since a much larger clone is one base off. The chain recombines TRBV4-3 with TRBJ1-4, with D possibly being TRBD1 (5 bases). The CDR3 is made up of 13 amino acids. Germline V gene lookup returns CDR1 LGHNA and CDR2 YSLEER. The CDR3 sequence is CASSQGPSEKLLF. The CDR3 bases are TGCGCCAGCAGCCAGGGACCTTCTGAAAAACTGTTGTTT.

The sample holds many counts of this clonotype. The chain couples TRBV10-2 to TRBJ2-7; 12 bases are a match to TRBD2. Per germline, CDR1 WSHSY and CDR2 SAAADI. CDR3 length: 17 amino acids. The V and J ends lost 6 bases and 0 bases, in that order; junction bases with no gene match: 9. The chain's CDR3 is CASRPGGTSGHSYEQYF. The DNA of the CDR3 is TGCGCCAGCAGGCCCGGGGGGACTAGCGGGCACTCCTACGAGCAGTACTTC.